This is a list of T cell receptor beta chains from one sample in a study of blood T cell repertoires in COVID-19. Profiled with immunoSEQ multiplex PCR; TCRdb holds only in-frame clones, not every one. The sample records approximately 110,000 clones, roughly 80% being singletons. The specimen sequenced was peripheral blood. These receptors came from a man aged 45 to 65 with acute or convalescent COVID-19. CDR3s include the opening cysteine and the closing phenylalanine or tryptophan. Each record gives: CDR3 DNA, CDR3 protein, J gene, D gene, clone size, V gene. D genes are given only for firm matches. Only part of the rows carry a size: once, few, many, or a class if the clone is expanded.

CDR3nt: TGTGCCAGCAGCCAAAAGGGCGGGGGCAATCAGCCCCAGCATTTT
CDR3aa: CASSQKGGGNQPQHF
j_gene: TRBJ1-5
d_gene: -
abundance: -
v_gene: TRBV3-1/TRBV3-2

CDR3nt: TGTGCCAGCAGCTTGGGACAGGGGGATGGCTACACCTTC
CDR3aa: CASSLGQGDGYTF
j_gene: TRBJ1-2
d_gene: TRBD1
abundance: -
v_gene: TRBV11-1

CDR3nt: TGCAGCGTGGCGGACAGCACTTCCAATGTCGAGCAGTACTTC
CDR3aa: CSVADSTSNVEQYF
j_gene: TRBJ2-7
d_gene: -
abundance: -
v_gene: TRBV29-1

CDR3nt: TGTGCCAGCAGCTGGGGGCCCTCCTCTGGAAACACCATATATTTT
CDR3aa: CASSWGPSSGNTIYF
j_gene: TRBJ1-3
d_gene: -
abundance: once
v_gene: TRBV5-6

CDR3nt: TGTGCCAGCAGTTTCACTAGCGGCACAGATACGCAGTATTTT
CDR3aa: CASSFTSGTDTQYF
j_gene: TRBJ2-3
d_gene: TRBD2
abundance: -
v_gene: TRBV6-5

CDR3nt: TGTGCCAGCTCACCTTCAACTCCCAGCAATCAGCCCCAGCATTTT
CDR3aa: CASSPSTPSNQPQHF
j_gene: TRBJ1-5
d_gene: -
abundance: -
v_gene: TRBV18

CDR3nt: TGTGCCAGTAGACAGACTAACACTGAAGCTTTCTTT
CDR3aa: CASRQTNTEAFF
j_gene: TRBJ1-1
d_gene: -
abundance: -
v_gene: TRBV18

CDR3nt: TGTGCCAGCAGTCTGGCTTCGCCAGGACAGGCTGAAGCTTTCTTT
CDR3aa: CASSLASPGQAEAFF
j_gene: TRBJ1-1
d_gene: TRBD1
abundance: -
v_gene: TRBV2

CDR3nt: TGTGCCAGTAGTATGAGTGGTGGGGCCAACGTCCTGACTTTC
CDR3aa: CASSMSGGANVLTF
j_gene: TRBJ2-6
d_gene: -
abundance: once
v_gene: TRBV19

CDR3nt: TGCGCCAGCAGCTGGTGGGGGGGAGGCTCCTACGAGCAGTACTTC
CDR3aa: CASSWWGGGSYEQYF
j_gene: TRBJ2-7
d_gene: TRBD2
abundance: -
v_gene: TRBV5-1

CDR3nt: TGTGCCAGCAGCCAAGATATTTTTGTGGCGGGGGGTACAGATACGCAGTATTTT
CDR3aa: CASSQDIFVAGGTDTQYF
j_gene: TRBJ2-3
d_gene: TRBD2
abundance: -
v_gene: TRBV3-1/TRBV3-2

CDR3nt: TGCGCCAGCCAGGACTCAACTAATGAAAAACTGTTTTTT
CDR3aa: CASQDSTNEKLFF
j_gene: TRBJ1-4
d_gene: -
abundance: -
v_gene: TRBV5-1

CDR3nt: TGTGCCATCAGAGGGGACAGGTCACCGGCGACAGGGGAGAGGTCTGCTTTCTTT
CDR3aa: CAIRGDRSPATGERSAFF
j_gene: TRBJ1-1
d_gene: TRBD1
abundance: -
v_gene: TRBV10-3

CDR3nt: TGTGCCAGTGGGACAGGGGTTACAGATACGCAGTATTTT
CDR3aa: CASGTGVTDTQYF
j_gene: TRBJ2-3
d_gene: TRBD1
abundance: -
v_gene: TRBV19

CDR3nt: TGTGCCAGCAGTTCCCACAGGGAACAAGAAGCTTTCTTT
CDR3aa: CASSSHREQEAFF
j_gene: TRBJ1-1
d_gene: -
abundance: -
v_gene: TRBV6-6

CDR3nt: TGTGCCAGCAGTTTAACGCGGGAGGGGGAGACCCAGTACTTC
CDR3aa: CASSLTREGETQYF
j_gene: TRBJ2-5
d_gene: TRBD2
abundance: -
v_gene: TRBV6-2/TRBV6-3

CDR3nt: TGCAGCGTTGCCGTAGGGGGCACAAGCACAGATACGCAGTATTTT
CDR3aa: CSVAVGGTSTDTQYF
j_gene: TRBJ2-3
d_gene: TRBD1
abundance: -
v_gene: TRBV29-1

CDR3nt: TGTGCCAGTGGGAGAGTAGAGACCCAGTACTTC
CDR3aa: CASGRVETQYF
j_gene: TRBJ2-5
d_gene: -
abundance: few
v_gene: TRBV19

CDR3nt: TGTGCTAGTGGGCCCAACTCGGGGGTGGCTTTCTTT
CDR3aa: CASGPNSGVAFF
j_gene: TRBJ1-1
d_gene: -
abundance: -
v_gene: TRBV12-5

CDR3nt: TGTGCCAGCAGTCCTATCGACAGGGGAAATTCACCCCTCCACTTT
CDR3aa: CASSPIDRGNSPLHF
j_gene: TRBJ1-6
d_gene: TRBD1
abundance: -
v_gene: TRBV6-6

CDR3nt: TGTGCCATCAGTGAGTTTGGGACAGGGATAGACAATGAGCAGTTCTTC
CDR3aa: CAISEFGTGIDNEQFF
j_gene: TRBJ2-1
d_gene: TRBD1
abundance: -
v_gene: TRBV10-3

CDR3nt: TGTGCCAGCAGCCTCCAGCCGGGACTAGGATCGGGGGATACGCAGTATTTT
CDR3aa: CASSLQPGLGSGDTQYF
j_gene: TRBJ2-3
d_gene: TRBD2
abundance: -
v_gene: TRBV7-3

CDR3nt: TGTGCCAGCAGCTTAGGGGACATTGGAAACACCATATATTTT
CDR3aa: CASSLGDIGNTIYF
j_gene: TRBJ1-3
d_gene: -
abundance: -
v_gene: TRBV11-2

CDR3nt: TGTGCCAGCAGCTTAGGGCAACAGGGGGCAAGCACAGATACGCAGTATTTT
CDR3aa: CASSLGQQGASTDTQYF
j_gene: TRBJ2-3
d_gene: TRBD1
abundance: -
v_gene: TRBV11-3

CDR3nt: TGTGCCAGCAGGCTAGATCTTTGGACCCAGTACTTC
CDR3aa: CASRLDLWTQYF
j_gene: TRBJ2-5
d_gene: -
abundance: -
v_gene: TRBV7-2

CDR3nt: TGCGCCAGCAGCTCGACAGGGGAGGTAGCCGGGGAGCTGTTTTTT
CDR3aa: CASSSTGEVAGELFF
j_gene: TRBJ2-2
d_gene: TRBD1
abundance: once
v_gene: TRBV5-1

CDR3nt: TGTGCCATCAGTGAGTCCCTACGGAGCTCAGACTATGGCTACACCTTC
CDR3aa: CAISESLRSSDYGYTF
j_gene: TRBJ1-2
d_gene: -
abundance: -
v_gene: TRBV10-3

CDR3nt: TGCGCCAGCAGGGAGCAGAACACTGAAGCTTTCTTT
CDR3aa: CASREQNTEAFF
j_gene: TRBJ1-1
d_gene: -
abundance: -
v_gene: TRBV10-2

CDR3nt: TGCAGTGCTACGTACACAGATACGCAGTATTTT
CDR3aa: CSATYTDTQYF
j_gene: TRBJ2-3
d_gene: -
abundance: -
v_gene: TRBV20-1

CDR3nt: TGTGCCAGCACCCAGGAAAACGCGGCTTTCTTT
CDR3aa: CASTQENAAFF
j_gene: TRBJ1-1
d_gene: -
abundance: -
v_gene: TRBV6-5

CDR3nt: TGTGCCAGCAGTTTCCTACTAGCGGGGGATTACCAAGAGACCCAGTACTTC
CDR3aa: CASSFLLAGDYQETQYF
j_gene: TRBJ2-5
d_gene: TRBD2
abundance: -
v_gene: TRBV28

CDR3nt: TGTGCCATCAGGGAAACGACAGGGAGTGGCTACACCTTC
CDR3aa: CAIRETTGSGYTF
j_gene: TRBJ1-2
d_gene: TRBD1
abundance: few
v_gene: TRBV10-3

CDR3nt: TGTGCCAGCAGCCTTAGCGGGGGGGCCGACGAGCAGTACTTC
CDR3aa: CASSLSGGADEQYF
j_gene: TRBJ2-7
d_gene: TRBD2
abundance: -
v_gene: TRBV7-7

CDR3nt: TGTGCCAGCAGCGCCCGACTAGGCGCAGATACGCAGTATTTT
CDR3aa: CASSARLGADTQYF
j_gene: TRBJ2-3
d_gene: -
abundance: once
v_gene: TRBV9

CDR3nt: TGTGCCAGCAGCCCGGAAATCCAGGGGAACACTGAAGCTTTCTTT
CDR3aa: CASSPEIQGNTEAFF
j_gene: TRBJ1-1
d_gene: -
abundance: -
v_gene: TRBV7-8

CDR3nt: TGTGCCAGCAGTTTCCCTCAGGCGAGCACAGATACGCAGTATTTT
CDR3aa: CASSFPQASTDTQYF
j_gene: TRBJ2-3
d_gene: -
abundance: once
v_gene: TRBV28

CDR3nt: TGTGCCTGGAGTGGGGCAGGGGGAAGCACCATATATTTT
CDR3aa: CAWSGAGGSTIYF
j_gene: TRBJ1-3
d_gene: TRBD1
abundance: few
v_gene: TRBV30

CDR3nt: TGTGCCACCAGCAGAGGCGGACAGGCGCATCAGCCCCAGCATTTT
CDR3aa: CATSRGGQAHQPQHF
j_gene: TRBJ1-5
d_gene: TRBD1
abundance: -
v_gene: TRBV15

CDR3nt: TGTGCCAGTATGGGAGACAGGGCTGATGGCTACACCTTC
CDR3aa: CASMGDRADGYTF
j_gene: TRBJ1-2
d_gene: TRBD1
abundance: -
v_gene: TRBV19

CDR3nt: TGTGCCAGCATTTCGGGGGGTACAGATACGCAGTATTTT
CDR3aa: CASISGGTDTQYF
j_gene: TRBJ2-3
d_gene: TRBD2
abundance: -
v_gene: TRBV28

CDR3nt: TGTGCCAGCAGCGCCCTTCTCGGACAGGGGGCTGAAGCTTTCTTT
CDR3aa: CASSALLGQGAEAFF
j_gene: TRBJ1-1
d_gene: TRBD1
abundance: -
v_gene: TRBV9

CDR3nt: TGTGCCACCGCTAGCGGGGGATTCACAGATACGCAGTATTTT
CDR3aa: CATASGGFTDTQYF
j_gene: TRBJ2-3
d_gene: TRBD2
abundance: -
v_gene: TRBV6-6

CDR3nt: TGCGCCAGCAGCTGGGAGGTGATGAACACTGAAGCTTTCTTT
CDR3aa: CASSWEVMNTEAFF
j_gene: TRBJ1-1
d_gene: -
abundance: -
v_gene: TRBV5-1

CDR3nt: TGTGCCAGCAGTGATGGACAGGGAGAAACTAATGAAAAACTGTTTTTT
CDR3aa: CASSDGQGETNEKLFF
j_gene: TRBJ1-4
d_gene: TRBD1
abundance: -
v_gene: TRBV6-1

CDR3nt: TGTGCCACCAGCAGCCGCCCTGGAGCTACCTATGGCTACACCTTC
CDR3aa: CATSSRPGATYGYTF
j_gene: TRBJ1-2
d_gene: -
abundance: -
v_gene: TRBV15

CDR3nt: TGTGCCAGCAGCCCTTATGTGAGAGCTAATCAGCATTTT
CDR3aa: CASSPYVRANQHF
j_gene: TRBJ1-5
d_gene: -
abundance: -
v_gene: TRBV12-3/TRBV12-4